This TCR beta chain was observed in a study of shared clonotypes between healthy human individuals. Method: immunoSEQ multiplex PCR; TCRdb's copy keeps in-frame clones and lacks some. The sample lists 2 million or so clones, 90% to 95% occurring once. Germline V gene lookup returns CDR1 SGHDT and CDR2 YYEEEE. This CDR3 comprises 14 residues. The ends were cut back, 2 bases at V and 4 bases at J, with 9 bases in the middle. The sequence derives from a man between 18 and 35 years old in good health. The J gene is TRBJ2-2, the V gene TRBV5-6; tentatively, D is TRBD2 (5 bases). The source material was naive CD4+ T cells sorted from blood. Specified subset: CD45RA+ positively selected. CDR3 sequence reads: CASSFLAVTGELFF. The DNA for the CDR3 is TGTGCCAGCAGCTTCCTAGCAGTCACCGGGGAGCTGTTTTTT.